This is a list of T cell receptor beta chains from one sample in a study of vaccination and CD4 T cells after COVID-19. Their cognate antigens are unknown. TCRdb passed the PCR reads through MiXCR, listing each CDR3 protein once. The table lists about 15,000 distinct CDR3 sequences, around 53% of them singletons. Sequencing input: CD4+ T cells from blood, cultured in vitro. These receptors were taken from a human donor who had recovered from COVID-19. CDR3s include the opening cysteine and the closing phenylalanine or tryptophan. Each record gives: D gene, clone size, J gene, V gene, CDR3 protein, CDR3 DNA. The D gene is left open where the match is weak. Part of the rows lack a size; the others show once, few, many or a class for expanded clones.

D: -; size: once; J: TRBJ2-5; V: TRBV29-1; CDR3: CSVVEGSQETQYF; DNA: TGCAGCGTTGTGGAGGGCAGCCAAGAGACCCAGTACTTC
D: TRBD2; size: few; J: TRBJ2-3; V: TRBV20-1; CDR3: CSAQTSGRPSTDTQYF; DNA: TGCAGTGCTCAGACTAGCGGGAGGCCTAGCACAGATACGCAGTATTTT
D: -; size: -; J: TRBJ2-2; V: TRBV28; CDR3: CASRFRGSKELFF; DNA: TGTGCCAGCCGCTTCCGGGGGTCGAAGGAGCTGTTTTTT
D: TRBD1; size: -; J: TRBJ2-1; V: TRBV20-1; CDR3: CSANDRGNEQFF; DNA: TGCAGTGCCAACGACAGGGGCAATGAGCAGTTCTTC
D: -; size: -; J: TRBJ1-2; V: TRBV6-1; CDR3: CASSLAQGRGYGYTF; DNA: TGTGCCAGCAGCTTGGCGCAGGGAAGAGGCTATGGCTACACCTTC
D: TRBD1; size: few; J: TRBJ1-5; V: TRBV27; CDR3: CASSTDRGSQPQHF; DNA: TGTGCCAGCTCCACTGACAGGGGATCTCAGCCCCAGCATTTT
D: TRBD2; size: -; J: TRBJ2-3; V: TRBV10-3; CDR3: CAISGGGRRGADTQYF; DNA: TGTGCCATCAGTGGTGGCGGCAGGCGGGGGGCAGATACGCAGTATTTT
D: -; size: -; J: TRBJ2-3; V: TRBV7-8; CDR3: CASSRPPRLDTDTQYF; DNA: TGTGCCAGCAGCCGCCCGCCGAGGCTAGACACAGATACGCAGTATTTT
D: TRBD1; size: -; J: TRBJ1-6; V: TRBV30; CDR3: CAWSLGQENSPLHF; DNA: TGTGCCTGGAGTCTTGGACAGGAAAATTCACCCCTCCACTTT
D: -; size: -; J: TRBJ2-5; V: TRBV28; CDR3: CASSLGRQETQYF; DNA: TGTGCCAGCAGTTTGGGCCGACAAGAGACCCAGTACTTC
D: -; size: -; J: TRBJ1-5; V: TRBV11-3; CDR3: CASSFIPAMDYSNQPQHF; DNA: TGTGCCAGCAGCTTTATCCCCGCGATGGATTATAGCAATCAGCCCCAGCATTTT
D: -; size: -; J: TRBJ1-1; V: TRBV6-1; CDR3: CASKGVNTEAFF; DNA: TGTGCCAGCAAAGGGGTGAACACTGAAGCTTTCTTT
D: TRBD1; size: -; J: TRBJ2-1; V: TRBV7-9; CDR3: CASTTTGSRDNAYNEQFF; DNA: TGTGCCAGCACCACGACAGGGAGTCGGGATAACGCCTACAATGAGCAGTTCTTC
D: TRBD2; size: -; J: TRBJ2-3; V: TRBV6-1; CDR3: CASRRLAGETDTQYF; DNA: TGTGCCAGCAGGCGACTAGCGGGAGAGACAGATACGCAGTATTTT
D: -; size: -; J: TRBJ2-3; V: TRBV19; CDR3: CASKFSDTQYF; DNA: TGTGCCAGTAAATTTTCGGATACGCAGTATTTT
D: -; size: few; J: TRBJ1-5; V: TRBV27; CDR3: CASSPDRLEPQHF; DNA: TGTGCCAGCAGTCCGGACAGATTGGAGCCCCAGCATTTT
D: -; size: -; J: TRBJ2-7; V: TRBV6-1; CDR3: CASSDRVEGGSEQYF; DNA: TGTGCCAGCAGTGATAGGGTCGAGGGGGGCTCCGAGCAGTACTTC
D: TRBD1; size: -; J: TRBJ1-1; V: TRBV6-5; CDR3: CASSYLTRGQGYNTEAFF; DNA: TGTGCCAGCAGTTACCTTACCCGAGGACAGGGCTATAACACTGAAGCTTTCTTT
D: -; size: few; J: TRBJ2-3; V: TRBV10-3; CDR3: CAISEGSDLTDTQYF; DNA: TGTGCCATCAGTGAGGGTAGCGACCTGACAGATACGCAGTATTTT
D: -; size: once; J: TRBJ2-1; V: TRBV11-1; CDR3: CASSFRVLEGEQFF; DNA: TGTGCCAGCAGCTTTCGGGTGCTAGAGGGTGAGCAGTTCTTC
D: -; size: few; J: TRBJ1-3; V: TRBV6-5; CDR3: CASSYKDQSGNTIYF; DNA: TGTGCCAGCAGTTACAAGGACCAGAGTGGAAACACCATATATTTT
D: -; size: -; J: TRBJ2-7; V: TRBV15; CDR3: CATSSLAGDSYEQYF; DNA: TGTGCCACCAGCAGTTTGGCAGGTGACTCCTACGAGCAGTACTTC
D: TRBD2; size: few; J: TRBJ2-3; V: TRBV7-2; CDR3: CASSLAGTTRLDTQYF; DNA: TGTGCCAGCAGCTTAGCCGGGACTACCCGCCTAGATACGCAGTATTTT
D: -; size: few; J: TRBJ2-2; V: TRBV6-4; CDR3: CASSDSGTGELFF; DNA: TGTGCCAGCAGTGACTCGGGCACCGGGGAGCTGTTTTTT
D: -; size: few; J: TRBJ2-5; V: TRBV2; CDR3: CASSEGGVREETQYF; DNA: TGTGCCAGCAGTGAAGGGGGAGTCCGGGAGGAGACCCAGTACTTC
D: -; size: few; J: TRBJ2-7; V: TRBV20-1; CDR3: CSGDGRESGEQYF; DNA: TGCAGTGGGGACGGTCGAGAGTCTGGCGAGCAGTACTTC
D: TRBD1; size: few; J: TRBJ1-6; V: TRBV6-1; CDR3: CASSTDRAFGSPLHF; DNA: TGTGCCAGCAGTACCGACAGGGCCTTTGGTTCACCCCTCCACTTT
D: -; size: -; J: TRBJ2-1; V: TRBV6-2/TRBV6-3; CDR3: CASSYSARIGTNEQFF; DNA: TGTGCCAGCAGTTACTCAGCCCGTATCGGGACCAACGAGCAGTTCTTC
D: -; size: medium-sized; J: TRBJ2-2; V: TRBV6-1; CDR3: CASRSGSGLTGELFF; DNA: TGTGCCAGCAGGAGTGGCTCCGGCCTAACCGGGGAGCTGTTTTTT
D: -; size: once; J: TRBJ2-2; V: TRBV29-1; CDR3: CSVDTGNTGELFF; DNA: TGCAGCGTTGATACGGGGAACACCGGGGAGCTGTTTTTT
D: -; size: -; J: TRBJ2-7; V: TRBV30; CDR3: CAWSVGRSYEQYF; DNA: TGTGCCTGGAGTGTGGGACGCTCCTACGAGCAGTACTTC
D: -; size: -; J: TRBJ2-1; V: TRBV12-3/TRBV12-4; CDR3: CASSEQVRAEQFF; DNA: TGTGCCAGCAGTGAACAAGTTAGAGCCGAGCAGTTCTTC
D: -; size: -; J: TRBJ2-3; V: TRBV29-1; CDR3: CSVALAGAARQYF; DNA: TGCAGCGTTGCCCTAGCAGGGGCGGCGAGACAGTATTTT
D: -; size: -; J: TRBJ2-3; V: TRBV27; CDR3: CASSARDGSTDTQYF; DNA: TGTGCCAGCAGTGCCCGGGACGGAAGCACAGATACGCAGTATTTT
D: -; size: -; J: TRBJ2-5; V: TRBV15; CDR3: CATSREKETQYF; DNA: TGTGCCACCAGCAGAGAGAAAGAGACCCAGTACTTC
D: -; size: -; J: TRBJ2-7; V: TRBV20-1; CDR3: CSASGRIYEQYF; DNA: TGCAGTGCTAGCGGGAGAATCTACGAGCAGTACTTC
D: TRBD2; size: -; J: TRBJ2-7; V: TRBV6-5; CDR3: CASSYRVASGSPREQYF; DNA: TGTGCCAGCAGTTACCGGGTGGCTAGCGGGAGCCCCCGCGAGCAGTACTTC
D: TRBD2; size: once; J: TRBJ2-7; V: TRBV28; CDR3: CASSAAGVSSYEQYF; DNA: TGTGCCAGCAGTGCAGCGGGAGTAAGCTCCTACGAGCAGTACTTC
D: TRBD1; size: -; J: TRBJ2-5; V: TRBV7-9; CDR3: CASSLAGQGETQYF; DNA: TGTGCCAGCAGCTTAGCCGGACAGGGGGAGACCCAGTACTTC
D: -; size: -; J: TRBJ1-5; V: TRBV20-1; CDR3: CSARVPAATYSNQPQHF; DNA: TGCAGTGCTAGAGTTCCGGCAGCTACGTATAGCAATCAGCCCCAGCATTTT
D: TRBD2; size: -; J: TRBJ2-3; V: TRBV7-2; CDR3: CASSSLAGGFVDTQYF; DNA: TGTGCCAGCAGCTCACTAGCGGGAGGGTTTGTAGATACGCAGTATTTT
D: TRBD1; size: few; J: TRBJ2-5; V: TRBV7-2; CDR3: CASSLSRGMETQYF; DNA: TGTGCCAGCAGCTTAAGCAGGGGGATGGAGACCCAGTACTTC
D: -; size: -; J: TRBJ2-7; V: TRBV28; CDR3: CASSLGNSVAIHYEQYF; DNA: TGTGCCAGCAGTCTCGGGAATTCGGTAGCGATCCACTACGAGCAGTACTTC
D: -; size: -; J: TRBJ2-5; V: TRBV5-4; CDR3: CASTAGARETQYF; DNA: TGTGCCAGCACCGCGGGGGCCAGAGAGACCCAGTACTTC
D: TRBD1; size: -; J: TRBJ1-5; V: TRBV28; CDR3: CASDVTGDGNQPQHF; DNA: TGTGCCAGTGATGTAACAGGGGATGGCAATCAGCCCCAGCATTTT
D: TRBD1; size: once; J: TRBJ2-1; V: TRBV24-1; CDR3: CATSDPQGTNYNEQFF; DNA: TGTGCCACCAGTGATCCACAGGGGACCAACTACAATGAGCAGTTCTTC